This TCR beta chain was captured in a study of shared clonotypes between healthy human individuals. Overall study: Donors had three CD4 naive, three CD4 memory, two CD8 naive and one CD8 memory plate apiece. Findings of the study overall: Sampling involved blood alone; tissue repertoires likely differ.

Comment on this clone: Its matching antigen is unknown.

Under the authors' procedure: ImmunoSEQ gave junction-only sequences without quality scores, so filtering differed. TCRdb's copy holds only in-frame clones and misses some; the assay was immunoSEQ multiplex PCR. V and J calls and clone size are copied from that table; D and trimming were computed from the DNA. Of approximately 2,200,000 clones in the sample, more than 85% were seen once. The CDR3 covers 16 residues. CDR1 is MNHEY and CDR2 is SVGAGI in the germline V gene. Trimming left V 6 bases short and J 3 bases short, with 21 bases between. CD8 cells classed as naive were CD45RO-negative and positively selected for CCR7, excluding terminally differentiated effector memory CD45RA+ cells.

The source is a young man in good health. Some clones in this sample may be carry-over from other donors' samples. The V gene is TRBV6-5, the J gene TRBJ2-7, with D uncertain. Specimen: naive CD8+ T cells from PBMCs. The CDR3 here is CASRYALAPAYYEQYF. The CDR3 region has the DNA TGTGCCAGCAGGTACGCCTTAGCCCCAGCCTACTACGAGCAGTACTTC.